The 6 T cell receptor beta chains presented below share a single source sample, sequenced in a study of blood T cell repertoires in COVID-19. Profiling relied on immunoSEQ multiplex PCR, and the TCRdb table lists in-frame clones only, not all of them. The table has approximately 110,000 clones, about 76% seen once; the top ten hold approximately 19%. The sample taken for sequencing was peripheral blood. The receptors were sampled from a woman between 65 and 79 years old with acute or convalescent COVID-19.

The CDR3 DNA sequence: TGTGCCAGCAGGAGTAGCGGGTACGGCACAGATACGCAGTATTTT. It specifies CASRSSGYGTDTQYF. The V gene is TRBV2, the J gene TRBJ2-3; 7 nucleotides agree with TRBD2. Germline V lookup: CDR1 SNHLY, CDR2 FYNNEI. The CDR3 is made up of 15 amino acids. J lost 1 base, V lost 6 bases, and 7 bases had no gene match.

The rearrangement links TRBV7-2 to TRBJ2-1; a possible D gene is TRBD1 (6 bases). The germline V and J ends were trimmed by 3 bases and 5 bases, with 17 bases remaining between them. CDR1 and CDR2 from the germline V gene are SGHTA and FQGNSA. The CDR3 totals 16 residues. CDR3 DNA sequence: TGTGCCAGCAGCTTCCCCTCCGGGACACTGGACAATGAGCAGTTCTTC. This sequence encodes CASSFPSGTLDNEQFF.

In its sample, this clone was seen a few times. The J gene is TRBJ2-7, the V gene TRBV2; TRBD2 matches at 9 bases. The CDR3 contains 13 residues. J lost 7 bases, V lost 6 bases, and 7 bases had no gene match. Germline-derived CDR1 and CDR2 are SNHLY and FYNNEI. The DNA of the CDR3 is TGTGCCAGCAGCAGTAGCGGGGGCGGGGAGCAGTACTTC. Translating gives CASSSSGGGEQYF.

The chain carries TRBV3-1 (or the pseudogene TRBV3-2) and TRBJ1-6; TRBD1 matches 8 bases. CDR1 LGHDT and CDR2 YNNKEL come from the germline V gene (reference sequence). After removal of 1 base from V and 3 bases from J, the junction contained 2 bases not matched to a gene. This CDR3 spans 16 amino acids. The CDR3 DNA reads TGTGCCAGCAGCCAAGTCGGGACAGGCTATAATTCACCCCTCCACTTT. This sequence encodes CASSQVGTGYNSPLHF.

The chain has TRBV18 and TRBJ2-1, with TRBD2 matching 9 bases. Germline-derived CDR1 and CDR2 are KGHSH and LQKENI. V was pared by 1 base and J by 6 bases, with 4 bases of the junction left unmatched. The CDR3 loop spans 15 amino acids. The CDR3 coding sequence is TGTGCCAGCTCACCACGGGCGGGGGGGACCAATGAGCAGTTCTTC. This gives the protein CASSPRAGGTNEQFF. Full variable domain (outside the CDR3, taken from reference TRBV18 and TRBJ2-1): NAGVMQNPRHLVRRRGQEARLRCSPMKGHSHVYWYRQLPEEGLKFMVYLQKENIIDESGMPKERFSAEFPKEGPSILRIQQVVRGDSAAYFCASSPRAGGTNEQFFGPGTRLTVL.

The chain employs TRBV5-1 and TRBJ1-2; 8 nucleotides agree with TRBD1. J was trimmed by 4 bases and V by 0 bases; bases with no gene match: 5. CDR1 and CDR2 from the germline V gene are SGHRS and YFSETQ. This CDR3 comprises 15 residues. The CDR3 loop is CASSLDQGASYGYTF. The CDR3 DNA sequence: TGCGCCAGCAGCTTGGATCAGGGGGCAAGCTATGGCTACACCTTC.